The T cell receptor beta chain under discussion was sequenced for a study of persistence of HIV-infected CD4 T cells. CDR1 SGHDN and CDR2 FVKESK come from the germline V gene. The V and J ends lost 4 bases and 6 bases respectively, with 15 bases between them. The CDR3 sequence is 14 residues long. On this clone itself: Its antigen is still unknown.

Overlapping HIV-1 Gag 15-mer peptides at 0.8 to 1 ug per peptide per mL were used. CD4+ T cells upregulating both CD40 ligand and CD69 were sorted as responding cells. The immunoSEQ assay was version 4, run in survey mode. Measured with immunoSEQ multiplex PCR; TCRdb has only the in-frame clones, and not every one. Among some 13,000 clones, around 66% were seen once, and the ten largest hold about 7%. Sequencing used CD4+ T cells sorted from PBMCs after roughly 20-hour stimulation, obtained from a patient who received antiretroviral therapy. The chain is built from TRBV14 and TRBJ1-1, with D unclear. This receptor was obtained from an adult man with HIV who was CMV-seropositive. The CDR3, as DNA: TGTGCCAGCAGCCCGCCAAGCAGAACCGCTGAAGCTTTCTTT. This gives the protein CASSPPSRTAEAFF.